The clone carrying this T cell receptor (beta chain) turned up a few times. Its antigen is not identified. This entry is derived from a study of shared clonotypes between healthy human individuals. The study's findings and limits: The sharing of 4.5% to 5.5% of naive CD4 clonotypes was seen across a few donors. Larger estimated richness was generally recorded for naive subsets relative to memory subsets.

Germline V gene data show CDR1 as MGHDK and CDR2 as SYGVNS. The length of the CDR3 is 17 residues. V gave up 3 bases and J gave up 1 base, with 18 bases separating them. Adult donors, all healthy and HIV-negative, had no recent acute infections or vaccinations. The table came from immunoSEQ multiplex PCR; TCRdb's copy has only in-frame clones and leaves some out. The sample contains fewer than 850,000 clones, 55% to 75% of which appear only once. This clonotype was obtained from a woman in her twenties or thirties in good health. This chain links TRBV25-1 with TRBJ1-2; a possible D gene is TRBD1 (6 bases). Sequenced sample: memory CD4+ T cells sorted from blood. Documented subset: CD45RA-negative fraction. DNA of the CDR3: TGTGCCAGCAGTGATACGACAGGCCGATTAATTAACTATGGCTACACCTTC. It yields the protein CASSDTTGRLINYGYTF.